This TCR beta chain came from a study of T cells in Graves' hyperthyroidism and ophthalmopathy. Ophthalmopathy patients showed a Clinical Activity Score of at least 3, NOSPECS grade of at least 4 and duration under 3 months. Regions amplified from RNA transcripts were the TCR beta CDR3 regions. HTBI primers were used for first-round RT-PCR of the TCR CDR3. TCRdb re-derived calls from the multiplex PCR reads in MiXCR, one entry per CDR3 protein. This sample has a few hundred thousand distinct CDR3 sequences; 17% occur once, and the top ten carry around 17%. The sequencing input was blood. This receptor was obtained from a woman in her late teens or twenties with Graves' ophthalmopathy.

CDR3 sequence: CASSCLSPGHGAGQGELFF. Written as DNA, the CDR3 is TGTGCCAGCAGTTGCCTGTCACCGGGACACGGAGCGGGACAAGGGGAGCTGTTTTTT. The chain links TRBV6-2 or TRBV6-3 to TRBJ2-2; the D gene is possibly TRBD2 (7 bases). The CDR3 consists of 19 residues. Germline values: CDR1 MNHEY, CDR2 SVGEGT. The V and J ends lost 4 bases and 8 bases respectively, with 29 bases between them.